The 10 T cell receptor beta chains below come from one sample, sequenced in a study of T cells in localized non-small cell lung cancer. Repertoires were generated with immunoSEQ multiplex PCR, while TCRdb's copy carries only in-frame clones and drops some. The table shows around 6,400 clones, with more than 40% occurring only once. This material consisted of lymph node tissue, taken before any cancer treatment. These receptors originate from a man aged 40 to 70 with stage I lung adenocarcinoma.

The V gene is TRBV28, the J gene TRBJ1-1; no reliable D call. V was clipped by 2 bases and J by 0 bases, with 1 base between them. The CDR3 covers 12 residues. Germline V lookup: CDR1 MDHEN, CDR2 SYDVKM. This chain's CDR3 is CASSLLNTEAFF. For the CDR3, the DNA is TGTGCCAGCAGTTTACTGAACACTGAAGCTTTCTTT. Full variable domain (rest looked up from reference TRBV28 and TRBJ1-1): DVKVTQSSRYLVKRTGEKVFLECVQDMDHENMFWYRQDPGLGLRLIYFSYDVKMKEKGDIPEGYSVSREKKERFSLILESASTNQTSMYLCASSLLNTEAFFGQGTRLTVV.

The table lists this clone with a few counts. The chain has TRBV15 and TRBJ2-3; TRBD1 matches at 7 bases. Trimming at V came to 3 bases and at J to 5 bases, leaving 8 bases not matched to a gene. Per the germline V gene, CDR1 is LNHNV and CDR2 is YYDKDF (reference sequence). This CDR3 contains 15 residues. In DNA, the CDR3 is TGTGCCACCAGCAGGGGACAGAGGGGGTTAGATACGCAGTATTTT. This encodes CATSRGQRGLDTQYF.

The chain combines TRBV6-8 with TRBJ2-1; D is unresolved. V was shortened by 2 bases and J by 8 bases, with 10 bases between the two germline ends. CDR3 length equals 13 residues. Germline V gives CDR1 MNHGY, CDR2 SAAAGT. The CDR3 region is CASSYRGWDEQFF. CDR3 DNA sequence: TGTGCCAGCAGTTACCGCGGCTGGGATGAGCAGTTCTTC.

This sequence joins TRBV11-3 and TRBJ2-4; D is possibly TRBD2 (6 bases). V lost 3 bases, J lost 7 bases, and 16 bases lay in between. CDR3 length: 15 residues. Germline CDR1 and CDR2: SGHNT and YENEEA. CDR3 DNA sequence: TGTGCCAGCAGCTTGGGTGGCGGGGTGGTCAACATTCAGTACTTC. Its translation: CASSLGGGVVNIQYF.

This clone was observed a few times. The chain carries TRBV28 and TRBJ2-7; D perhaps matches TRBD2 (5 bases). This CDR3 spans 12 amino acids. CDR1 MDHEN and CDR2 SYDVKM come from the germline V gene. Trimming took off 2 bases at V and 3 bases at J, with 5 bases between the two ends. The CDR3 DNA is TGTGCCAGCAGTTTAGGGAGCTACGAGCAGTACTTC. It yields the protein CASSLGSYEQYF.

This clone was recorded a few times. Compared with germline, one end of the junction differs, possibly owing to a read error. The rearrangement joins TRBV11-3 to TRBJ1-2; TRBD1 might be the D (5 bases). The CDR3 is made up of 14 amino acids. Germline CDR1 is SGHNT and CDR2 is YENEEA. CDR3 in DNA: TGTGCTAGCAGCCTCACGGGGGGGGTCACTGGCTACACCTTC. Amino acids: CASSLTGGVTGYTF.

The chain has TRBV11-3 and TRBJ1-2; D gene unclear. Trimming stripped 2 bases from V and 8 bases from J, with 24 bases between. The CDR3 has 17 residues. Germline loops: CDR1 SGHNT, CDR2 YENEEA. The CDR3 nucleotides read TGTGCCAGCAGCTTATCACTTCAGACCGGACTGGTGAACGGCTACACCTTC. Translating it yields CASSLSLQTGLVNGYTF.

V and J are TRBV7-5 and TRBJ2-2. TRBV7-5 is a listed pseudogene. CDR3 size: 14 residues. CDR3 amino acids: CASSFGANTGELFF. CDR3 bases: TGTGCCAGCAGCTTCGGGGCCAACACCGGGGAGCTGTTTTTT.

The chain carries TRBV28 and TRBJ1-1; possible D gene TRBD1, 6 bases. The V gene lost 6 bases and the J gene lost 1 base, with 12 bases spanning the gap. Germline loops: CDR1 MDHEN, CDR2 SYDVKM. The CDR3 is 14 residues long. This CDR3 is CASRYLQGNTEAFF. CDR3 DNA: TGTGCCAGCAGGTATCTACAGGGGAACACTGAAGCTTTCTTT.

The gene calls are TRBV10-2 and TRBJ1-1; D might be TRBD1 (6 bases). This CDR3 is 18 amino acids long. CDR1 and CDR2 (germline): WSHSY, SAAADI. V was cut by 4 bases and J by 0 bases, with 21 bases left in between. In DNA form, the CDR3 reads TGCGCCAGCAGTGCTTTGATACAGGGAGGGGGAATGAACACTGAAGCTTTCTTT. Protein sequence: CASSALIQGGGMNTEAFF.